The T cell receptor (beta chain) under discussion was sequenced for a study of CXCR3-negative and CXCR3-positive naive CD8 T cells. Study-level points and caveats: The level of CXCR3 expression partially decreased after cryopreservation; the majority of assays used fresh PBMCs. Memory CD8+ cells had much lower diversity, and both naive subsets had comparably high diversity. For CXCR3-positive naive cells, TRB CDR3s were more hydrophobic than those of CXCR3-negative naive cells.

Definition of naive CD8+ T cells rested on a CD45RO-CCR7+CD27+CD95- profile. Per germline, CDR1 LGHNA and CDR2 YSLEER. The length of the CDR3 is 16 residues. In regard to this clonotype: The antigen remains unidentified.

5' RACE that incorporated UMI labels was used to prepare the TRB cDNA libraries. TCRdb processed the 5' RACE reads again and assigns one entry to each CDR3 protein, with no DNA. The sample's table shows nearly 110,000 distinct CDR3 sequences. Sample: naive CXCR3+ CD8+ T cells from blood. Subset: CD45RO-CCR7+CD27+CD95- naive CD8+ T cells expressing CXCR3 (TNR3+). The origin of this receptor is a human donor in good health. Some clones in this sample may be carry-over from other donors' samples. This chain uses TRBV4-3 with TRBJ1-1. CDR3: CASSQDPDTENTEAFF.